A single T cell receptor beta chain is shown here with its context. Time point: cycle 4 day 1 (C4D1), after about 6 weeks of nivolumab. All patients relapsed after autologous stem cell transplantation, and brentuximab vedotin exposure varied. This specimen comes from a study of PD-1 blockade in classical Hodgkin lymphoma. The data were produced by immunoSEQ multiplex PCR, yet TCRdb's version contains in-frame clones alone and is incomplete. The data contain tens of thousands of clones, 80% of them singletons. Germline assignment: CDR1 SGHTA and CDR2 FQGNSA. CDR3 size: 15 residues. V was pared by 0 bases and J by 4 bases, with 13 bases between.

The receptor's source is a human donor with classical Hodgkin lymphoma. The chain has TRBV7-2 and TRBJ2-7; tentatively, D is TRBD1 (5 bases). The sequencing here drew on peripheral blood mononuclear cells (PBMCs), taken before the fourth cycle of nivolumab. The CDR3 spells CASSLAATATYEQYF. In nucleotides, the CDR3 is TGTGCCAGCAGCTTAGCCGCGACAGCCACTTACGAGCAGTACTTC.